This TCR beta chain is from a study of shared clonotypes between healthy human individuals. Libraries were prepared by immunoSEQ multiplex PCR; TCRdb keeps only in-frame clonotypes and omits some of them. Of about 490,000 clones listed, 76% were seen once; the top ten hold approximately 12%. The CDR3 spans 16 residues. The J segment lost 4 bases and the V segment lost 0 bases, leaving 4 bases of the junction unmatched. Per germline, CDR1 SNHLY and CDR2 FYNNEI. The receptor comes from a woman between 40 and 55 years old in good health. Some clones in this sample may be carry-over from other donors' samples. Material: PBMCs. The V gene is TRBV2, the J gene TRBJ2-2, with 8 bases matching TRBD2. This CDR3 is CASSEARGAVTGELFF. CDR3 coding DNA: TGTGCCAGCAGTGAAGCGCGGGGGGCGGTCACCGGGGAGCTGTTTTTT.